This TCR beta chain appears in the sequencing data of a study of cytomegalovirus exposure and HLA in healthy donors. Points from the study as a whole: A later analysis linked around 17,000 TCR beta sequences to HLA alleles at 0.05 false discovery rate. In a later analysis, a missense DCLRE1C variant was linked to TCR beta V- and J-gene trimming.

PCR amplification relied on 60 Vbeta primers (plus 13 Jbeta primers). In the authors' methods: Later, an analysis found about 83 million unique TCR beta chains, and around 12 million of these were shared. Using immunoSEQ multiplex PCR, the repertoire was profiled, and TCRdb retains in-frame clones only, with some absent. The DNA gave D and trimming, while V, J and clone size come from that table. The sample holds over 120,000 clones; 70% to 85% are singletons and the top ten take approximately 9.7%. The CDR3 has 15 residues. J was trimmed by 2 bases and V by 5 bases; bases with no gene match: 7. Germline V gene lookup returns CDR1 MNHEY and CDR2 SMNVEV (reference sequence). Notes on this clone: Its antigen is still unknown.

The origin of this receptor is a woman aged 60-75 years in good health and CMV-seropositive. The material sequenced was PBMCs. The gene calls are TRBV27 and TRBJ2-7, with 9 bases matching TRBD2. CDR3 sequence: CASSPHAGGTYEQYF. As DNA, the CDR3 is TGTGCCAGCAGTCCCCATGCGGGGGGGACCTACGAGCAGTACTTC.